Presented here are 13 T cell receptor beta chains from one specimen sequenced in a study of CD8 T cells in Susac syndrome. cDNA came from about 0.51 to 1 ug RNA primed by random hexamers. One entry per CDR3 protein, called by TCRdb with MiXCR from the immunoSEQ multiplex PCR reads. The repertoire has 200,000 to 300,000 distinct CDR3 sequences, 90% to 96% of them found once; the top ten carry approximately 0.1%. The material sequenced was CD4+ T cells from PBMCs. Receptors originate from a human donor with Susac syndrome.

A single count supports this clonotype. V is TRBV30 and J is TRBJ1-2; a weak D match, TRBD1 (6 bases). Germline V gene sequence: CDR1 GTSNPN, CDR2 SVGIG (reference sequence). The ends were cut back, 1 base at V and 7 bases at J, with 10 bases in the middle. This CDR3 is built from 12 residues. The CDR3, as DNA: TGTGCCTGGAGTGCACAGGGAAGTGGCTACACCTTC. It specifies CAWSAQGSGYTF.

For this clonotype: Compared with germline, one end of the junction differs, possibly owing to a read error. V usage is TRBV7-7 and J usage is TRBJ2-7; D possibly corresponds to TRBD2 (6 bases). Looked up from germline, CDR1 is SSHAT and CDR2 is FNYEAQ (reference sequence). The CDR3 covers 15 residues. This CDR3 reads CASSLRDSPIYEQYF. The CDR3 DNA is TGTGCTAGCAGCTTGCGGGATTCCCCCATCTACGAGCAGTACTTC.

Concerning this clonotype itself: One end of the junction is discordant with germline, which a read error may explain. The chain has TRBV15 and TRBJ2-1, with D perhaps TRBD1 or TRBD2 (5 bases each). CDR3 length: 13 amino acids. Germline assignment: CDR1 LNHNV and CDR2 YYDKDF (reference sequence). CDR3 loop: CDTGRGPYNEQFF. The CDR3 region has the DNA TGTGACACCGGTCGGGGACCCTACAATGAGCAGTTCTTC.

The chain joins TRBV5-1 to TRBJ2-1; 7 bases map to TRBD2. The CDR3 has 12 amino acids. Germline CDR1 reads SGHRS; CDR2 reads YFSETQ. V was clipped by 5 bases and J by 15 bases; unmatched bases: 11. The CDR3 DNA is TGCGCCAGCAGAACGGCGGGAGTTATAACGTTCTTC. Translated: CASRTAGVITFF.

The genes are TRBV20-1 and TRBJ2-1; D unclear. Between the trimmed V and J ends, which lost 3 bases and 0 bases, there was a span of 9 bases. Germline V gene lookup returns CDR1 DFQATT and CDR2 SNEGSKA (reference sequence). This CDR3 region has 14 residues. CDR3: CSASLRSSYNEQFF. DNA of the CDR3: TGCAGTGCTAGTCTAAGGAGCTCCTACAATGAGCAGTTCTTC.

The chain couples TRBV20-1 to TRBJ2-1; 9 bases match TRBD2. The germline V gene has CDR1 DFQATT and CDR2 SNEGSKA (reference sequence). The CDR3 has 16 amino acids. J gave up 4 bases and V 3 bases, and 10 bases lay outside the gene matches. CDR3 coding DNA: TGCAGTGCTAGTTCTCGAGGCGGGAGGGTGTACAATGAGCAGTTCTTC. Protein sequence: CSASSRGGRVYNEQFF.

This rearrangement joins TRBV9 to TRBJ2-2, with D hard to call. Germline CDR1 is SGDLS and CDR2 is YYNGEE. V lost 0 bases to trimming and J lost 7 bases, with 10 bases between them. CDR3 length equals 14 residues. CDR3 in DNA: TGTGCCAGCAGCGTAGATGGGGTCGTCGGGGAGCTGTTTTTT. Translating it yields CASSVDGVVGELFF. Full variable domain (outside the CDR3, taken from reference TRBV9 and TRBJ2-2): DSGVTQTPKHLITATGQRVTLRCSPRSGDLSVYWYQQSLDQGLQFLIQYYNGEERAKGNILERFSAQQFPDLHSELNLSSLELGDSALYFCASSVDGVVGELFFGEGSRLTVL.

The chain recombines TRBV9 with TRBJ2-1, with D perhaps matching TRBD1 (6 bases). Trimming stripped 0 bases from V and 8 bases from J, with 9 bases between. Germline V gene sequence: CDR1 SGDLS, CDR2 YYNGEE. This CDR3 comprises 13 residues. CDR3 in DNA: TGTGCCAGCAGCGTAGCGTGGGGGCATGAGCAGTTCTTC. Protein sequence: CASSVAWGHEQFF.

The chain links TRBV30 to TRBJ2-5, with TRBD2 matching over 9 bases. Unmatched junction bases numbered 3, after V lost 4 bases and J lost 0 bases. This CDR3 has 14 residues. From germline, CDR1 is GTSNPN and CDR2 SVGIG (reference sequence). CDR3 protein: CAWKASGNQETQYF. CDR3 coding DNA: TGTGCCTGGAAGGCTAGCGGGAACCAAGAGACCCAGTACTTC.

The rearrangement joins TRBV7-9 to TRBJ1-1, with D unresolved. CDR3 length: 12 residues. Looked up from germline, CDR1 is SEHNR and CDR2 is FQNEAQ (reference sequence). V was trimmed by 1 base and J by 9 bases, leaving 9 bases between them. CDR3 residues: CASSLGSGKAFF. CDR3 DNA sequence: TGTGCCAGCAGCTTAGGATCTGGCAAAGCTTTCTTT.

J is TRBJ2-7 and V is TRBV29-1; no firm D call. Germline CDR1 is SQVTM and CDR2 is ANQGSEA. V lost 4 bases to trimming and J lost 3 bases, with 10 bases between them. The CDR3 has 12 residues. The CDR3, as DNA: TGCAGCGTTGGCGGCGGAGTCTACGAGCAGTACTTC. It specifies CSVGGGVYEQYF.

The CDR3 DNA sequence: TGTGCCAGCAGTGGGACTGCCACAGGGGAAGAGACCCAGTACTTC. This encodes CASSGTATGEETQYF. This rearrangement joins TRBV12-3 or TRBV12-4 to TRBJ2-5; D is perhaps TRBD1 (7 bases). The ends were cut back, 5 bases at V and 3 bases at J, with 16 bases in the middle. CDR3 length equals 15 residues.

The rearrangement links TRBV7-9 to TRBJ1-2, with no clear D. The CDR3 is 15 amino acids. The V gene's germline CDR1 is SEHNR and CDR2 FQNEAQ (reference sequence). V shed 2 bases and J shed 0 bases, with 10 bases lying between them. CDR3 loop: CASSLNGGANYGYTF. The CDR3 DNA is TGTGCCAGCAGCTTAAACGGAGGAGCTAACTATGGCTACACCTTC.